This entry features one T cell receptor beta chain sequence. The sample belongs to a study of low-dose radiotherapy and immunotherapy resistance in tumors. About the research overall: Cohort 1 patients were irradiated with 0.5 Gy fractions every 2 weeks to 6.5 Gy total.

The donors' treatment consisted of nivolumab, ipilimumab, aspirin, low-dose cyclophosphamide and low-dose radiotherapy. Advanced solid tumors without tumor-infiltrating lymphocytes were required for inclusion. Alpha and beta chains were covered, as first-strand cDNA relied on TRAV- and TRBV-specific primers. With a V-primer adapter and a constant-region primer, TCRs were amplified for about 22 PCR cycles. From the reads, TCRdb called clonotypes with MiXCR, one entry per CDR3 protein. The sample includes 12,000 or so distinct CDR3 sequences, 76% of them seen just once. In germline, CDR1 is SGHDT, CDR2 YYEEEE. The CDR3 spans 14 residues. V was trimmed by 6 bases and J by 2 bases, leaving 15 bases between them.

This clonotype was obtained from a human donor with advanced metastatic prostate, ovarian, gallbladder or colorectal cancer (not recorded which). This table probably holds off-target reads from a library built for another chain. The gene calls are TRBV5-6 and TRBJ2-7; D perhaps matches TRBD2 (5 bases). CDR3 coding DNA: TGTGCCAGCACCGAGCGGACGTTAACCTACGAGCAGTACTTC. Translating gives CASTERTLTYEQYF.